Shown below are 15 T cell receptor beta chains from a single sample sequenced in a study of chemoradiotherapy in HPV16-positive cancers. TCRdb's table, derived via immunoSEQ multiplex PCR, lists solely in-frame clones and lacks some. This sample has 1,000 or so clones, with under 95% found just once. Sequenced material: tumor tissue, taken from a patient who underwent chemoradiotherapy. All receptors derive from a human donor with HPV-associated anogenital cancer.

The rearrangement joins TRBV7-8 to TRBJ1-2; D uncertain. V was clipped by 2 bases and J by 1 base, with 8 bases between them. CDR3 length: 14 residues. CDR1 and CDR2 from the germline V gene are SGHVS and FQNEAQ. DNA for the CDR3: TGTGCCAGCAGCTTAATCGCAGTTAACTATGGCTACACCTTC. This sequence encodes CASSLIAVNYGYTF. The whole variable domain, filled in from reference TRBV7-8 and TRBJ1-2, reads GAGVSQSPRYKVAKRGQDVALRCDPISGHVSLFWYQQALGQGPEFLTYFQNEAQLDKSGLPSDRFFAERPEGSVSTLKIQRTQQEDSAVYLCASSLIAVNYGYTFGSGTRLTVV.

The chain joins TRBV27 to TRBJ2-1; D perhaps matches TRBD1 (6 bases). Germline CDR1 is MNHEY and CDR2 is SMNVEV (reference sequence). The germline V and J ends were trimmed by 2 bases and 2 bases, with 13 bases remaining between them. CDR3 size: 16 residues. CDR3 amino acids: CASSLVGTPTYNEQFF. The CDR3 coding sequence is TGTGCCAGCAGTTTAGTTGGGACACCGACCTACAATGAGCAGTTCTTC.

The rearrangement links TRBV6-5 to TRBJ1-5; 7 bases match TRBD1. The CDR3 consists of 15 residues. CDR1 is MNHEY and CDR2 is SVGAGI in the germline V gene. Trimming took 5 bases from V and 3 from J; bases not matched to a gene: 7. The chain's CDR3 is CASSPTGALNQPQHF. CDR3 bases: TGTGCCAGCAGTCCCACAGGGGCCCTCAATCAGCCCCAGCATTTT.

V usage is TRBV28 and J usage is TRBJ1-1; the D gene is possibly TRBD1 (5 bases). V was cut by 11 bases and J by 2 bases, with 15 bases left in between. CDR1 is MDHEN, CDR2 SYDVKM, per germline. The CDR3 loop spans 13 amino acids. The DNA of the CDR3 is TGTGCCGCCTGGGGACGGACAAACACTGAAGCTTTCTTT. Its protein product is CAAWGRTNTEAFF. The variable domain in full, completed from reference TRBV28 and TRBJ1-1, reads DVKVTQSSRYLVKRTGEKVFLECVQDMDHENMFWYRQDPGLGLRLIYFSYDVKMKEKGDIPEGYSVSREKKERFSLILESASTNQTSMYLCAAWGRTNTEAFFGQGTRLTVV.

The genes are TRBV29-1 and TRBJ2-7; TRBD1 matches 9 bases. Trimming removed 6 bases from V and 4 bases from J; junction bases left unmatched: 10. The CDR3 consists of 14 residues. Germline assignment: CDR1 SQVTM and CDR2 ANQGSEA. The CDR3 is CSVDGTGSVYEQYF. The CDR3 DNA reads TGCAGCGTGGACGGGACAGGGAGTGTGTACGAGCAGTACTTC.

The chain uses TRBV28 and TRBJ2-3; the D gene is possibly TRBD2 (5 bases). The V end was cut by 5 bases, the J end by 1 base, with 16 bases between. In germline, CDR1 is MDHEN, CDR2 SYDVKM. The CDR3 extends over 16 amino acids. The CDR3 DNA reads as TGTGCCAGCAGTCCCCCGAGCGACTACCGCACAGATACGCAGTATTTT. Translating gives CASSPPSDYRTDTQYF.

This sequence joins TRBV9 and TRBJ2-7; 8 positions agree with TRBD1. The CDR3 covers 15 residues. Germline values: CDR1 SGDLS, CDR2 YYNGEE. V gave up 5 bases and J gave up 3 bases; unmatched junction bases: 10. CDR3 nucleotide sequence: TGTGCCAGCAGTGTAAACAGGGGGACGGTCTACGAGCAGTACTTC. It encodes CASSVNRGTVYEQYF.

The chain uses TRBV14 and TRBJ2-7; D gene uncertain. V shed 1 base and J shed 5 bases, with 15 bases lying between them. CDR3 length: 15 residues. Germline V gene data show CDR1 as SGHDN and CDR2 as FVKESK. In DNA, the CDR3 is TGTGCCAGCAGCCAAGTCCACGGGTATGTGAACGAGCAGTACTTC. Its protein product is CASSQVHGYVNEQYF.

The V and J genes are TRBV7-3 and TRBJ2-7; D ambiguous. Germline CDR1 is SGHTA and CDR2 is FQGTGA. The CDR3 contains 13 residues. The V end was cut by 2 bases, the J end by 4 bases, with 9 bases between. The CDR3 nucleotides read TGTGCCAGCAGCTTATTAACCCCTTACGAGCAGTACTTC. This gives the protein CASSLLTPYEQYF.

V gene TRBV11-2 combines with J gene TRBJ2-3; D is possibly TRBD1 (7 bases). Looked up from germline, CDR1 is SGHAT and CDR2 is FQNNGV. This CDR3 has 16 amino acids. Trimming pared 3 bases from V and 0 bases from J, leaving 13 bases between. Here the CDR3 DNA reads TGTGCCAGCAGCTTGGGGGGACAGCTTAGCACAGATACGCAGTATTTT. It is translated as CASSLGGQLSTDTQYF.

The CDR3 sequence is CASIPASGGEGTGELFF. DNA of the CDR3: TGTGCCAGCATCCCAGCTTCGGGCGGTGAAGGCACCGGGGAGCTGTTTTTT. V usage is TRBV28 and J usage is TRBJ2-2, with D unclear. V was cut by 7 bases and J by 4 bases, with 22 bases left in between. The V gene's germline CDR1 is MDHEN and CDR2 SYDVKM. The CDR3 spans 17 residues.

CDR3 coding DNA: TGTGCCAGTAGTCCACCGGGAGCCCGCTATGGCTACACCTTC. Translating it yields CASSPPGARYGYTF. The chain employs TRBV19 and TRBJ1-2; D remains ambiguous. The CDR3 is 14 amino acids. CDR1 is LNHDA and CDR2 is SQIVND in the germline V gene (reference sequence). Trimming pared 5 bases from V and 4 bases from J, leaving 14 bases between.

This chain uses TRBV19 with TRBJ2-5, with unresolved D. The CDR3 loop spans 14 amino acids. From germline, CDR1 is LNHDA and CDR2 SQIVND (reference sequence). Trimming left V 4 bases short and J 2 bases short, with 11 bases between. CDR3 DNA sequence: TGTGCCAGTAGTAGGATCGATGAGCAAGAGACCCAGTACTTC. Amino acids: CASSRIDEQETQYF.

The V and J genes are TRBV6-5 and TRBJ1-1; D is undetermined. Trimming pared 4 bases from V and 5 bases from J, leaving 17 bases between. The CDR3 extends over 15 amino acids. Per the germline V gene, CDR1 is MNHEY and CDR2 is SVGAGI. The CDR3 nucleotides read TGTGCCAGCAGTTGGGTGATAGGAGGGAATACTGAAGCTTTCTTT. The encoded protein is CASSWVIGGNTEAFF.

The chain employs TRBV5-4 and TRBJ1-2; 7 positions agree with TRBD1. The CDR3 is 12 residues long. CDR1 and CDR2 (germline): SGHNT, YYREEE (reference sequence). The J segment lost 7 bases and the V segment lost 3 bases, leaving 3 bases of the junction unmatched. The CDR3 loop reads CASSSTGSGYTF. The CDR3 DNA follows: TGTGCCAGCAGCTCGACAGGGTCTGGCTACACCTTC.